The clone carrying this TCR beta chain was seen a handful of times. Its antigen is currently unknown. A much larger clone is a single base away; this may be a read error. This record comes from a study of T cells in Graves' hyperthyroidism and ophthalmopathy. Study-wide points: Researchers found most expanded thyroid clonotypes above 0.001 in blood as well.

Germline trimming cut 6 bases from V and 2 bases from J; bases unmatched to any gene: 14. The CDR3 spans 18 residues. Participants, patients aged 18 to 65, had newly diagnosed hyperthyroidism with a duration under 2 months. TCR beta CDR3 regions were amplified from RNA. The HTBI primer set drove a first-round RT-PCR of the TCR CDR3. TCRdb fed the multiplex PCR reads into MiXCR, producing one record per CDR3 protein. The data contain 480,000 or so distinct CDR3 sequences, over 13% of them singletons. Material: blood. The receptor was isolated from a woman aged 18-29 years with Graves' hyperthyroidism. This chain uses TRBV12-3 or TRBV12-4 with TRBJ2-3; TRBD1 matches 10 bases. The CDR3 DNA sequence: TGTGCCAGCAGCCGCCTTTTACCCGGGACAGGGGACACAGATACGCAGTATTTT. It translates to CASSRLLPGTGDTDTQYF.